Included here is one TCR beta chain sequence, with context. This CDR3 region has 15 residues. The germline CDR1 and CDR2 sequences are SGHRS and YFSETQ. Trimming removed 1 base from V and 3 bases from J; junction bases left unmatched: 6. This record comes from a study of blood T cell repertoires in COVID-19. Study details: From T cells, B-cell-depleted T cells, or PBMCs came the material, which was cDNA or gDNA.

Produced via immunoSEQ multiplex PCR; TCRdb's table is partial and in-frame only. The table has 100,000 to 150,000 clones, 84% seen once. Material for sequencing was peripheral blood. The source of this sequence is a man aged 60 to 75 with acute or convalescent COVID-19. The J gene is TRBJ1-1, the V gene TRBV5-1, with 7 bases that match TRBD1. The CDR3 DNA reads as TGCGCCAGCAGCTTGAGGCAGGGGGGAGACACTGAAGCTTTCTTT. Translated, it gives CASSLRQGGDTEAFF.